This T cell receptor (beta chain) is drawn from a study of OX40 agonist ivuxolimab in advanced cancers. About the research overall: All patients had ivuxolimab intravenously every 2 weeks at 0.01 to 10 mg/kg.

Findings of the study overall: Among the nonresponders, some also had low normalized T-cell clonal expansion. Among T cells, CD8+ cells averaged more expanded clones than CD4+ cells.

CDR3 length equals 11 residues. V was pared by 7 bases and J by 5 bases, with 8 bases between. Germline-derived CDR1 and CDR2 are ENHRY and SYGVKD. Profiled with immunoSEQ multiplex PCR; TCRdb holds only in-frame clones, not every one. The sample includes about 21,000 clones, approximately 90% of them seen just once. This clone was detected only a few times. Antigen unknown. This TCR was recovered from an adult with an advanced solid tumor such as melanoma, head and neck, liver or kidney cancer. The rearrangement uses TRBV10-3 and TRBJ1-1; D is unclear. The sample consisted of CD4+ or CD8+ T cells sorted from blood, taken in a trial of the OX40 agonist ivuxolimab. CDR3 region: CAIKERTEAFF. CDR3 sequence (DNA): TGTGCCATCAAAGAAAGGACTGAAGCTTTCTTT.